This TCR beta chain was sequenced for a study of cytomegalovirus exposure and HLA in healthy donors. This CDR3 contains 13 residues. V dropped 8 bases and J dropped 4; count of bases not matched to a gene: 4. Germline CDR1 KGHSH, CDR2 LQKENI. Amplification used 60 Vbeta primers and 13 Jbeta primers. Clones were read by immunoSEQ multiplex PCR, and TCRdb kept only the in-frame ones, dropping some. The table includes approximately 150,000 clones, around three quarters detected once. The receptor was derived from a man in his forties in good health and CMV-seronegative. The rearrangement joins TRBV18 to TRBJ2-3, with 9 bases lining up with TRBD2. Sample: PBMCs. CDR3 protein: CASTRGGADTQYF. DNA of the CDR3: TGTGCCAGCACCCGCGGGGGGGCAGATACGCAGTATTTT.